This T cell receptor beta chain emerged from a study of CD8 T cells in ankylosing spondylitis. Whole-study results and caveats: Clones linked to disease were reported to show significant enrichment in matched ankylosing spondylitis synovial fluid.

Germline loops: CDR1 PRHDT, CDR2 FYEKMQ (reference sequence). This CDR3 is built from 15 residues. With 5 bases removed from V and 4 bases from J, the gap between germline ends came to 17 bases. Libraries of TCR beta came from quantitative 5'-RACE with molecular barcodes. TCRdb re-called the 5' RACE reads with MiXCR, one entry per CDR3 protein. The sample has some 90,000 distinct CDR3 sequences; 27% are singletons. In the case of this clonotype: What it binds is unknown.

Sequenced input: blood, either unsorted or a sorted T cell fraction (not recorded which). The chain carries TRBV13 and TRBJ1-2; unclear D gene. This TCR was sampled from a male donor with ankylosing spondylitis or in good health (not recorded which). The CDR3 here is CASSRFPVTSYGYTF. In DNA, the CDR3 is TGTGCCAGCAGCCGTTTTCCTGTTACATCCTATGGCTACACCTTC.